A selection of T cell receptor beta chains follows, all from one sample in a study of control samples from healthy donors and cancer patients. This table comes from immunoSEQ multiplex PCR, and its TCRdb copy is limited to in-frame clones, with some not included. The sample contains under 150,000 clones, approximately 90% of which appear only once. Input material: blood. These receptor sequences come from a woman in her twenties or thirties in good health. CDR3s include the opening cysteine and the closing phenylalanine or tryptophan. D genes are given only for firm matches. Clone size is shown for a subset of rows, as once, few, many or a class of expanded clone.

cdr3_aa: CASRLGLAVQETQYF
cdr3_nt: TGTGCCAGCAGACTAGGACTAGCGGTACAAGAGACCCAGTACTTC
v_call: TRBV7-2
clone_size: -
j_call: TRBJ2-5
d_call: TRBD2

cdr3_aa: CASSSEAFF
cdr3_nt: TGCGCCAGCAGCTCTGAAGCTTTCTTT
v_call: TRBV10-1
clone_size: -
j_call: TRBJ1-1
d_call: -

cdr3_aa: CASSLGGFAEAFF
cdr3_nt: TGTGCCAGCAGCTTGGGGGGGTTCGCTGAAGCTTTCTTT
v_call: TRBV5-6
clone_size: -
j_call: TRBJ1-1
d_call: -

cdr3_aa: CASRVSAGGNQPQHF
cdr3_nt: TGTGCCAGCAGAGTGTCGGCAGGGGGCAATCAGCCCCAGCATTTT
v_call: TRBV6-4
clone_size: -
j_call: TRBJ1-5
d_call: -

cdr3_aa: CASSLELQGPDTQYF
cdr3_nt: TGCGCCAGCAGCTTGGAGCTTCAGGGACCAGATACGCAGTATTTT
v_call: TRBV5-1
clone_size: -
j_call: TRBJ2-3
d_call: -

cdr3_aa: CASSPTGTGGYNEQFF
cdr3_nt: TGTGCCAGCTCACCGACCGGGACAGGGGGTTACAATGAGCAGTTCTTC
v_call: TRBV18
clone_size: -
j_call: TRBJ2-1
d_call: TRBD1

cdr3_aa: CATRRGGETGELFF
cdr3_nt: TGTGCCACGCGGCGAGGGGGAGAGACCGGGGAGCTGTTTTTT
v_call: TRBV6-5
clone_size: -
j_call: TRBJ2-2
d_call: -

cdr3_aa: CARSNWRADWELFF
cdr3_nt: TGTGCCAGATCCAATTGGAGGGCGGACTGGGAGCTGTTTTTT
v_call: TRBV6-5
clone_size: -
j_call: TRBJ2-2
d_call: -

cdr3_aa: CAIRTGHETEAFF
cdr3_nt: TGTGCCATCAGGACAGGCCACGAGACTGAAGCTTTCTTT
v_call: TRBV10-3
clone_size: -
j_call: TRBJ1-1
d_call: -

cdr3_aa: CASSESSGSYEQYF
cdr3_nt: TGTGCCAGCAGTGAGTCTAGCGGGAGTTACGAGCAGTACTTC
v_call: TRBV6-4
clone_size: -
j_call: TRBJ2-7
d_call: TRBD2

cdr3_aa: CASSQYGGLRSPLHF
cdr3_nt: TGTGCCAGCAGCCAATACGGGGGCCTACGTTCACCCCTCCACTTT
v_call: TRBV14
clone_size: -
j_call: TRBJ1-6
d_call: -

cdr3_aa: CASSQDHRGETQYF
cdr3_nt: TGTGCCAGCAGCCAAGATCACCGCGGAGAGACCCAGTACTTC
v_call: TRBV14
clone_size: -
j_call: TRBJ2-5
d_call: -

cdr3_aa: CASSKGGYEQYF
cdr3_nt: TGTGCCAGCAGCAAAGGGGGATACGAGCAGTACTTC
v_call: TRBV5-6
clone_size: -
j_call: TRBJ2-7
d_call: -

cdr3_aa: CASSRESSYEQYF
cdr3_nt: TGTGCCAGTAGTCGGGAGAGCTCCTACGAGCAGTACTTC
v_call: TRBV19
clone_size: -
j_call: TRBJ2-7
d_call: -

cdr3_aa: CASSFWGSQTQYF
cdr3_nt: TGTGCCAGCAGCTTTTGGGGAAGCCAGACCCAGTACTTC
v_call: TRBV5-4
clone_size: -
j_call: TRBJ2-5
d_call: -

cdr3_aa: CASSLRTEQFF
cdr3_nt: TGTGCCAGCTCCCTCAGGACTGAGCAGTTCTTC
v_call: TRBV18
clone_size: -
j_call: TRBJ2-1
d_call: -

cdr3_aa: CASSLSSGANVLTF
cdr3_nt: TGTGCCAGCAGTTTATCTTCGGGGGCCAACGTCCTGACTTTC
v_call: TRBV27
clone_size: -
j_call: TRBJ2-6
d_call: -

cdr3_aa: CASSVAEGNEQFF
cdr3_nt: TGTGCCAGCAGCGTAGCTGAAGGGAATGAGCAGTTCTTC
v_call: TRBV9
clone_size: -
j_call: TRBJ2-1
d_call: -

cdr3_aa: CASSQGQMSYGYTF
cdr3_nt: TGTGCCAGCAGCCAAGGACAGATGAGCTATGGCTACACCTTC
v_call: TRBV4-2
clone_size: -
j_call: TRBJ1-2
d_call: -

cdr3_aa: CASSLGVGEKLFF
cdr3_nt: TGTGCCAGCAGTTTAGGTGTTGGTGAAAAACTGTTTTTT
v_call: TRBV27
clone_size: -
j_call: TRBJ1-4
d_call: -

cdr3_aa: CASSWGGATNEKLFF
cdr3_nt: TGTGCCAGCAGTTGGGGAGGGGCAACTAATGAAAAACTGTTTTTT
v_call: TRBV28
clone_size: -
j_call: TRBJ1-4
d_call: -

cdr3_aa: CASSLGRQGNYGYTF
cdr3_nt: TGCGCCAGCAGCTTAGGACGACAGGGGAACTATGGCTACACCTTC
v_call: TRBV5-1
clone_size: -
j_call: TRBJ1-2
d_call: TRBD1

cdr3_aa: CASKGPDREAGAEGYNEQFF
cdr3_nt: TGCGCCAGCAAGGGTCCGGACAGGGAAGCGGGAGCAGAGGGCTACAATGAGCAGTTCTTC
v_call: TRBV23-1
clone_size: -
j_call: TRBJ2-1
d_call: -

cdr3_aa: CAISDSMEGANGNTIYF
cdr3_nt: TGTGCCATCAGTGATTCTATGGAGGGGGCGAACGGAAACACCATATATTTT
v_call: TRBV10-3
clone_size: -
j_call: TRBJ1-3
d_call: TRBD1

cdr3_aa: CASTWGETQYF
cdr3_nt: TGTGCCAGCACCTGGGGAGAGACCCAGTACTTC
v_call: TRBV5-6
clone_size: once
j_call: TRBJ2-5
d_call: -

cdr3_aa: CASSVLAGTTYEQYF
cdr3_nt: TGTGCCAGCAGTGTGCTAGCGGGCACCACCTACGAGCAGTACTTC
v_call: TRBV6-4
clone_size: -
j_call: TRBJ2-7
d_call: TRBD2

cdr3_aa: CSAAGVDEQFF
cdr3_nt: TGCAGTGCTGCAGGGGTCGATGAGCAGTTCTTC
v_call: TRBV20-1
clone_size: -
j_call: TRBJ2-1
d_call: -

cdr3_aa: CASSPLAMEETQYF
cdr3_nt: TGTGCCAGCTCACCTCTAGCGATGGAAGAGACCCAGTACTTC
v_call: TRBV18
clone_size: once
j_call: TRBJ2-5
d_call: -

cdr3_aa: CASSSGTAFSGNTIYF
cdr3_nt: TGTGCCAGTAGTTCCGGGACAGCTTTCTCTGGAAACACCATATATTTT
v_call: TRBV19
clone_size: -
j_call: TRBJ1-3
d_call: TRBD1

cdr3_aa: CATSQAGASNEQFF
cdr3_nt: TGTGCCACCTCCCAAGCTGGGGCTAGCAATGAGCAGTTCTTC
v_call: TRBV24-1
clone_size: -
j_call: TRBJ2-1
d_call: -

cdr3_aa: CASSPRRPTEAFF
cdr3_nt: TGTGCCAGCAGCCCCCGAAGGCCCACTGAAGCTTTCTTT
v_call: TRBV3-1/TRBV3-2
clone_size: -
j_call: TRBJ1-1
d_call: -

cdr3_aa: CASSPVSATEAFF
cdr3_nt: TGTGCCAGCAGCCCCGTTTCCGCCACTGAAGCTTTCTTT
v_call: TRBV2
clone_size: once
j_call: TRBJ1-1
d_call: -

cdr3_aa: CASSLGGSGKTDTQYF
cdr3_nt: TGTGCCAGCAGCTTGGGCGGTAGCGGGAAGACGGATACGCAGTATTTT
v_call: TRBV5-6
clone_size: -
j_call: TRBJ2-3
d_call: TRBD2

cdr3_aa: CATMDRVTDTQYF
cdr3_nt: TGTGCCACCATGGACAGGGTCACAGATACGCAGTATTTT
v_call: TRBV24-1
clone_size: -
j_call: TRBJ2-3
d_call: TRBD1

cdr3_aa: CASGPYEQYF
cdr3_nt: TGTGCCAGCGGGCCCTACGAGCAGTACTTC
v_call: TRBV6-5
clone_size: once
j_call: TRBJ2-7
d_call: -

cdr3_aa: CASSLGGEGNYEQYF
cdr3_nt: TGTGCCAGCAGTCTGGGCGGGGAGGGGAACTACGAGCAGTACTTC
v_call: TRBV28
clone_size: -
j_call: TRBJ2-7
d_call: TRBD2

cdr3_aa: CATSDPTTGSGNTIYF
cdr3_nt: TGTGCCACCAGTGATCCGACAACAGGTTCTGGAAACACCATATATTTT
v_call: TRBV24-1
clone_size: -
j_call: TRBJ1-3
d_call: -

cdr3_aa: CASSLIEGGYTF
cdr3_nt: TGTGCCAGCAGCTTAATCGAGGGTGGCTACACCTTC
v_call: TRBV7-2
clone_size: -
j_call: TRBJ1-2
d_call: -

cdr3_aa: CASRIGDSGNTIYF
cdr3_nt: TGCGCCAGCAGGATCGGGGACAGTGGAAACACCATATATTTT
v_call: TRBV5-1
clone_size: -
j_call: TRBJ1-3
d_call: TRBD1

cdr3_aa: CACHTSPRDTEAFF
cdr3_nt: TGTGCCTGTCATACCTCGCCCCGGGACACTGAAGCTTTCTTT
v_call: TRBV28
clone_size: -
j_call: TRBJ1-1
d_call: -

cdr3_aa: CASSASTGQTEAFF
cdr3_nt: TGCGCCAGCAGTGCGTCCACAGGGCAAACTGAAGCTTTCTTT
v_call: TRBV10-1
clone_size: once
j_call: TRBJ1-1
d_call: -

cdr3_aa: CASSSNPTDTQYF
cdr3_nt: TGTGCCAGCAGTTCCAACCCCACAGATACGCAGTATTTT
v_call: TRBV25-1
clone_size: -
j_call: TRBJ2-3
d_call: -

cdr3_aa: CASSPLGHSSPTTGELFF
cdr3_nt: TGCGCCAGCAGCCCCTTGGGACACTCTAGCCCTACCACCGGGGAGCTGTTTTTT
v_call: TRBV4-1
clone_size: -
j_call: TRBJ2-2
d_call: -

cdr3_aa: CASSLQPGTYEQYF
cdr3_nt: TGTGCCAGCAGCTTACAACCGGGGACATACGAGCAGTACTTC
v_call: TRBV7-3
clone_size: -
j_call: TRBJ2-7
d_call: -

cdr3_aa: CASSQVGPYEQYF
cdr3_nt: TGCGCCAGCAGCCAAGTGGGACCGTACGAGCAGTACTTC
v_call: TRBV4-1
clone_size: -
j_call: TRBJ2-7
d_call: -

cdr3_aa: CASSQVPGHNTGELFF
cdr3_nt: TGTGCCAGCAGCCAAGTGCCGGGACATAACACCGGGGAGCTGTTTTTT
v_call: TRBV4-2
clone_size: once
j_call: TRBJ2-2
d_call: -

cdr3_aa: CAWTEIGRGSGANVLTF
cdr3_nt: TGTGCCTGGACCGAAATCGGCAGGGGCTCTGGGGCCAACGTCCTGACTTTC
v_call: TRBV30
clone_size: once
j_call: TRBJ2-6
d_call: -

cdr3_aa: CASSQVFGGRSYF
cdr3_nt: TGCGCCAGCAGCCAAGTTTTTGGCGGGAGGTCGTACTTC
v_call: TRBV4-1
clone_size: -
j_call: TRBJ2-7
d_call: TRBD2

cdr3_aa: CASSLLSGWGNEQFF
cdr3_nt: TGTGCCAGCAGTTTATTGTCGGGATGGGGCAATGAGCAGTTCTTC
v_call: TRBV27
clone_size: few
j_call: TRBJ2-1
d_call: -

cdr3_aa: CASSLEWFNGYTF
cdr3_nt: TGTGCCAGCAGCTTGGAATGGTTTAATGGCTACACCTTC
v_call: TRBV5-4
clone_size: few
j_call: TRBJ1-2
d_call: -

cdr3_aa: CASSGDRFQPQHF
cdr3_nt: TGTGCCAGCAGCGGAGACAGATTCCAGCCCCAGCATTTT
v_call: TRBV6-5
clone_size: -
j_call: TRBJ1-5
d_call: -

cdr3_aa: CAWRVVNEQFF
cdr3_nt: TGTGCCTGGAGGGTGGTAAATGAGCAGTTCTTC
v_call: TRBV30
clone_size: -
j_call: TRBJ2-1
d_call: -

cdr3_aa: CASSPSRNTGELFF
cdr3_nt: TGTGCCAGCAGCCCCTCTCGAAACACCGGGGAGCTGTTTTTT
v_call: TRBV11-3
clone_size: -
j_call: TRBJ2-2
d_call: -

cdr3_aa: CASSKGPSGSHEQYF
cdr3_nt: TGTGCCAGCAGCAAAGGCCCCAGCGGGAGCCACGAGCAGTACTTC
v_call: TRBV21-1
clone_size: few
j_call: TRBJ2-7
d_call: -

cdr3_aa: CASTWQGDQPQHF
cdr3_nt: TGTGCCAGCACGTGGCAGGGTGATCAGCCCCAGCATTTT
v_call: TRBV12-3/TRBV12-4
clone_size: -
j_call: TRBJ1-5
d_call: -